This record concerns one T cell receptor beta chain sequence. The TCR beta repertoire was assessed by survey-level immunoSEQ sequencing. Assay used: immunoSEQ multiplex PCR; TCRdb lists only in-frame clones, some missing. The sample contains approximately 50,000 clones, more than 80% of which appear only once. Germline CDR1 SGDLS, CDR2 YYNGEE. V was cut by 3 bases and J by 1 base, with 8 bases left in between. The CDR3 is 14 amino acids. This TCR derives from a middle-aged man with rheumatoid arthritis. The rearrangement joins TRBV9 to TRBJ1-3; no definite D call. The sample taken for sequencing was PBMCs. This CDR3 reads CASSATISGNTIYF. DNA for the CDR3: TGTGCCAGCAGCGCAACAATTTCTGGAAACACCATATATTTT. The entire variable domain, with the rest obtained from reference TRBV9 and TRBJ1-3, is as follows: DSGVTQTPKHLITATGQRVTLRCSPRSGDLSVYWYQQSLDQGLQFLIQYYNGEERAKGNILERFSAQQFPDLHSELNLSSLELGDSALYFCASSATISGNTIYFGEGSWLTVV.